The sequence of this T cell receptor (beta chain) was determined in a study of T cell changes during pregnancy in multiple sclerosis. This CDR3 has 13 residues. V was shortened by 6 bases and J by 5 bases, with 14 bases between the two germline ends. From germline, CDR1 is LNHDA and CDR2 SQIVND (reference sequence). Sequencing was performed with immunoSEQ multiplex PCR; in TCRdb, only in-frame clones are kept and a portion is missing. The sample includes approximately 44,000 clones, 70% to 90% seen only once; the top ten take more than 0.6%. The material was CD4+ T cells from peripheral blood mononuclear cells, obtained in the first trimester of pregnancy. This sequence originates from a female donor with multiple sclerosis, enrolled in a pregnancy study. V gene TRBV19 combines with J gene TRBJ2-7; D is possibly TRBD1 (7 bases). The CDR3 protein is CASRGGGDNEQYF. For the CDR3, the DNA is TGTGCCAGTAGAGGAGGGGGCGATAACGAGCAGTACTTC.